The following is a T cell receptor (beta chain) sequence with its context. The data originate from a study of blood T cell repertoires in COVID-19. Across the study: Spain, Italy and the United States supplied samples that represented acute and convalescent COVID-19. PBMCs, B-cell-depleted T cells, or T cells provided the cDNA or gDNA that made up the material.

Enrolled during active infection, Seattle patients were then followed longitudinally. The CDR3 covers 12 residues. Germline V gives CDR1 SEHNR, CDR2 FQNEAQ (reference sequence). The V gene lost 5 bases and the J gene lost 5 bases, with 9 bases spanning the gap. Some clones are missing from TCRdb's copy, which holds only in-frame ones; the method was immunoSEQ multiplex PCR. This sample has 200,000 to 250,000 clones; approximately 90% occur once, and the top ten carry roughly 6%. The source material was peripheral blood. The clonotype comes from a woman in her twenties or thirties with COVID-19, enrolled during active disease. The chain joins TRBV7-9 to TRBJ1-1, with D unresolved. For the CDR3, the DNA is TGTGCCAGCAGCAGAATTGCGACTGAAGCTTTCTTT. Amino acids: CASSRIATEAFF.